The 21 T cell receptor beta chains below come from one sample, sequenced in a study of T cells in Graves' hyperthyroidism and ophthalmopathy. RNA transcripts provided the source from which TCR beta CDR3 regions were amplified. The HTBI primer set was used in a first-round RT-PCR of the TCR CDR3. Via MiXCR, TCRdb re-called the multiplex PCR reads, giving one row per CDR3 protein. The sample carries approximately 150,000 distinct CDR3 sequences, over 8% recorded once. Sequencing input: blood. The receptor source for this set is a woman under 30 with Graves' hyperthyroidism that later progressed to Graves' ophthalmopathy.

In this sample, this clonotype turned up many times. This chain uses TRBV20-1 with TRBJ2-7; no firm D call. The CDR3 length is 12 residues. V lost 7 bases, J lost 1 base, and 11 bases lay in between. Germline V lookup: CDR1 DFQATT, CDR2 SNEGSKA (reference sequence). CDR3 sequence (DNA): TGCAGTGGACTTGACCGTTCCTACGAGCAGTACTTC. Its protein product is CSGLDRSYEQYF.

This clonotype was seen many times. The chain joins TRBV30 to TRBJ1-2; unclear D gene. V lost 1 base and J 7 bases, leaving 16 bases between the germline ends. Germline loops: CDR1 GTSNPN, CDR2 SVGIG (reference sequence). This CDR3 has 14 residues. The CDR3 loop is CAWSGLRDLVGYTF. The CDR3 region has the DNA TGTGCCTGGAGTGGCCTTCGCGACCTCGTTGGCTACACCTTC.

There are a few counts of this clonotype. One base away lies a much larger clone, so this may be a sequencing read error. The CDR3 protein is CASSLTGSGNQPQHF. The CDR3 region has the DNA TGTGCCAGCAGCTTAACGGGGAGCGGTAATCAGCCCCAGCATTTT. The genes are TRBV7-3 and TRBJ1-5; no clear D. Germline values: CDR1 SGHTA, CDR2 FQGTGA. The CDR3 is 15 residues long. Between the trimmed V and J ends, which lost 0 bases and 4 bases, there was a span of 10 bases.

The chain couples TRBV20-1 to TRBJ2-5; 7 bases fit TRBD2. After removal of 5 bases from V and 1 base from J, the junction contained 10 bases not matched to a gene. CDR3 length equals 15 residues. CDR1 DFQATT and CDR2 SNEGSKA come from the germline V gene (reference sequence). Here the CDR3 reads CSASPPASGQETQYF. The DNA of the CDR3 is TGCAGTGCTTCCCCCCCGGCTAGCGGCCAAGAGACCCAGTACTTC.

The chain has TRBV30 and TRBJ1-3; the D is unclear. CDR1 GTSNPN and CDR2 SVGIG come from the germline V gene (reference sequence). This CDR3 region has 13 residues. Trimming took off 3 bases at V and 6 bases at J, with 12 bases between the two ends. The CDR3 nucleotides read TGTGCCTGGAGCTACGGAAATAAAAACACCATATATTTT. This gives the protein CAWSYGNKNTIYF.

This clonotype was seen ten or more times. The rearrangement joins TRBV28 to TRBJ2-4; no definite D call. V was trimmed by 6 bases and J by 1 base, leaving 13 bases between them. The CDR3 totals 15 residues. CDR1 MDHEN and CDR2 SYDVKM come from the germline V gene. The CDR3 loop is CASRKVVRAKNIQYF. CDR3 nucleotides: TGTGCCAGCAGAAAAGTAGTTCGGGCCAAAAACATTCAGTACTTC.

In this sample, this clonotype turned up many times. V usage is TRBV7-9 and J usage is TRBJ1-5, with 10 bases identical to TRBD1. Trimming at V came to 5 bases and at J to 5 bases, leaving 6 bases not matched to a gene. The CDR3 has 15 residues. Per the germline V gene, CDR1 is SEHNR and CDR2 is FQNEAQ (reference sequence). The CDR3 coding sequence is TGTGCCAGCAGCCGAGGGACAGGGGTTCATCAGCCCCAGCATTTT. This codes for CASSRGTGVHQPQHF.

The chain carries TRBV10-3 and TRBJ1-6, with D hard to call. CDR3 length equals 14 residues. The germline V gene encodes CDR1 ENHRY and CDR2 SYGVKD. The germline V and J ends were trimmed by 6 bases and 9 bases, with 15 bases remaining between them. CDR3 amino acids: CAIRVPVSGSPLHF. The CDR3 DNA reads as TGTGCCATCAGGGTACCCGTCTCCGGTTCACCCCTCCACTTT.

This clonotype was seen many times. J is TRBJ2-7 and V is TRBV12-3 or TRBV12-4, with TRBD2 matching over 7 bases. The CDR3 has 14 residues. Germline trimming cut 5 bases from V and 4 bases from J; bases unmatched to any gene: 8. The CDR3 spells CASSARGAGYEQYF. CDR3 coding DNA: TGTGCCAGCAGTGCCCGGGGAGCGGGGTACGAGCAGTACTTC.

Regarding this clonotype: A much bigger clone sits one base away, suggesting this may be a read error. The chain employs TRBV30 and TRBJ1-2; D is possibly TRBD1 (5 bases). V shed 4 bases and J shed 2 bases, with 17 bases lying between them. This CDR3 region has 15 residues. CDR1 GTSNPN and CDR2 SVGIG come from the germline V gene (reference sequence). The CDR3: CAWTNPQGPNYGYTF. The CDR3 nucleotides read TGTGCCTGGACCAATCCCCAGGGTCCGAACTATGGCTACACCTTC.

This clonotype was seen ten or more times. The chain uses TRBV14 and TRBJ1-2; weak D call: TRBD1 (5 bases). Germline CDR1 SGHDN, CDR2 FVKESK. The length of the CDR3 is 16 residues. Trimming pared 7 bases from V and 5 bases from J, leaving 23 bases between. CDR3 in DNA: TGTGCCAGCACCGCCACTTTAATCCAGGGTCTTTATGGCTACACCTTC. Its translation: CASTATLIQGLYGYTF.

The table lists this clonotype with many counts. The V gene is TRBV2, the J gene TRBJ2-7; D perhaps matches TRBD1 (7 bases). Germline CDR1 and CDR2: SNHLY and FYNNEI. The CDR3 covers 13 residues. Between the trimmed V and J ends, which lost 7 bases and 7 bases, there was a span of 17 bases. The CDR3 DNA follows: TGTGCCAGCACTCACGGAGCAGGGGGGGAGCAGTACTTC. This gives the protein CASTHGAGGEQYF.

This clonotype was found many times. V gene TRBV27 combines with J gene TRBJ2-2; the D gene is possibly TRBD2 (5 bases). The germline V gene encodes CDR1 MNHEY and CDR2 SMNVEV (reference sequence). This CDR3 has 16 residues. The V gene lost 2 bases and the J gene lost 4 bases, with 14 bases spanning the gap. The CDR3, as DNA: TGTGCCAGCAGTTTAGTAGCTCCCGGAGGCACCGGGGAGCTGTTTTTT. Protein sequence: CASSLVAPGGTGELFF.

Concerning this clonotype: A much larger clone lies one base from this, so it may be a read error. This chain uses TRBV11-2 with TRBJ2-3, with D possibly called TRBD1 or TRBD2 (6 bases each). The CDR3 covers 16 residues. Germline values: CDR1 SGHAT, CDR2 FQNNGV. V lost 3 bases, J lost 1 base, and 14 bases lay in between. CDR3 nucleotide sequence: TGTGCCAGCAGCTTGGGGGCGGGACGGGGCACAGATACGCAGTATTTT. It yields the protein CASSLGAGRGTDTQYF.

The CDR3 loop is CASSLVLMNTEAFF. In nucleotides, the CDR3 is TGTGCCAGCAGCTTAGTCCTTATGAACACTGAAGCTTTCTTT. The chain uses TRBV7-9 and TRBJ1-1; no reliable D call. Germline lookup yields CDR1 SEHNR and CDR2 FQNEAQ (reference sequence). The V end was cut by 1 base, the J end by 0 bases, with 6 bases between. This CDR3 has 14 amino acids.

The chain couples TRBV20-1 to TRBJ2-1; 14 nucleotides agree with TRBD2. J lost 6 bases, V lost 0 bases, and 1 base had no gene match. The CDR3 runs to 15 residues. The V gene's germline CDR1 is DFQATT and CDR2 SNEGSKA (reference sequence). CDR3 sequence reads: CSARDGTSGSNEQFF. CDR3 coding DNA: TGCAGTGCTAGAGACGGGACTAGCGGGAGCAATGAGCAGTTCTTC.

This clonotype occurred many times. The chain is built from TRBV6-6 and TRBJ2-1; either TRBD1 or TRBD2 may fit D (5 bases each). CDR1 is MNHNY and CDR2 is SVGAGI in the germline V gene (reference sequence). V lost 2 bases, J lost 2 bases, and 10 bases lay in between. The CDR3 covers 15 residues. The CDR3 is CASSYGTQPYNEQFF. The DNA for the CDR3 is TGTGCCAGCAGTTACGGGACCCAACCCTACAATGAGCAGTTCTTC.

There are many counts of this clonotype. The J gene is TRBJ1-5, the V gene TRBV28; D ambiguous. The CDR3 contains 15 residues. The V gene lost 6 bases and the J gene lost 0 bases, with 12 bases spanning the gap. Germline V CDR1 and CDR2: MDHEN, SYDVKM. CDR3 bases: TGTGCCAGCAGATTTCAGAGTTATAGCAATCAGCCCCAGCATTTT. Residues: CASRFQSYSNQPQHF.

The sample holds many counts of this clonotype. The chain recombines TRBV20-1 with TRBJ2-7; no reliable D call. The V gene's germline CDR1 is DFQATT and CDR2 SNEGSKA (reference sequence). V lost 7 bases, J lost 3 bases, and 13 bases lay in between. This CDR3 has 12 amino acids. CDR3 residues: CSVEANNYEQYF. In DNA form, the CDR3 reads TGCAGTGTCGAGGCCAACAACTACGAGCAGTACTTC.

This clonotype was observed at least ten times. This rearrangement joins TRBV30 to TRBJ1-1; TRBD1 aligns across 9 bases. CDR3 length: 14 amino acids. The J segment lost 5 bases and the V segment lost 2 bases, leaving 6 bases of the junction unmatched. Per germline, CDR1 GTSNPN and CDR2 SVGIG (reference sequence). The chain's CDR3 is CAWSRQGGGTEAFF. CDR3 nucleotides: TGTGCCTGGAGTCGACAGGGGGGAGGGACTGAAGCTTTCTTT.

J is TRBJ2-7 and V is TRBV4-1; D unresolved. There are 13 residues in the CDR3. CDR1 MGHRA and CDR2 YSYEKL come from the germline V gene. Trimming shortened V by 3 bases and J by 6 bases, and 12 bases separated the two germline ends. The CDR3: CASSQYESSEQYF. The DNA for the CDR3 is TGCGCCAGCAGCCAGTACGAATCCAGCGAGCAGTACTTC.